The next 6 T cell receptor beta chains were all read from a single sample in a study of T-cell memory formation after mild COVID-19. TCRdb analysed the 5' RACE reads with MiXCR anew, one entry per CDR3 protein. This sample has roughly 300,000 distinct CDR3 sequences, with around 8% found just once. The sequenced sample consisted of PBMCs or a T cell subset sorted from them (not recorded which). The receptors were gathered from a man younger than 35 who had mild COVID-19 (a few samples of this study predate the infection). Cell type and time point are not known.

On this clonotype: A read error may produce the germline difference seen at one junction end. V is TRBV6-2 or TRBV6-3 and J is TRBJ1-2; weak D call: TRBD1 (5 bases). CDR1 and CDR2 (germline): MNHEY, SVGEGT. The CDR3 is made up of 13 amino acids. This CDR3 reads CASRYYRTEGYTF. CDR3 DNA sequence: TGTGCCAGCAGATACTACAGGACGGAAGGCTACACCTTC.

The chain employs TRBV4-1 and TRBJ1-4; 9 nucleotides align to TRBD1. The CDR3 is 15 residues long. Trimming cost V 5 bases and J 8 bases; bases outside gene matches: 9. Germline V gives CDR1 MGHRA, CDR2 YSYEKL. CDR3 sequence: CASSSAGTGREKLFF. The DNA for the CDR3 is TGCGCCAGCAGCTCCGCCGGGACAGGGAGAGAAAAACTGTTTTTT.

The chain has TRBV12-3 or TRBV12-4 and TRBJ2-7; 12 positions match TRBD1. The CDR3 spans 14 residues. V shed 3 bases and J 6 bases; nucleotides not matched to a gene: 3. The chain's CDR3 is CASSLGTGGPEQYF. The CDR3 DNA follows: TGTGCCAGCAGTTTGGGGACAGGGGGCCCCGAGCAGTACTTC.

The chain employs TRBV9 and TRBJ2-3; 8 bases match TRBD2. V shed 1 base and J 2 bases; nucleotides not matched to a gene: 3. This CDR3 comprises 15 residues. In germline, CDR1 is SGDLS, CDR2 YYNGEE. The CDR3 spells CASSVLAGVTDTQYF. For the CDR3, the DNA is TGTGCCAGCAGCGTACTAGCGGGTGTCACAGATACGCAGTATTTT.

V and J are TRBV4-1 and TRBJ2-7, with D possibly being TRBD1 (5 bases). V dropped 1 base and J dropped 5 bases, with 9 bases sitting between them. CDR3 length equals 13 residues. Looked up from germline, CDR1 is MGHRA and CDR2 is YSYEKL. The CDR3 protein is CASSQGGWDEQYV. DNA of the CDR3: TGCGCCAGCAGCCAAGGGGGCTGGGACGAGCAGTACGTC.

The chain combines TRBV20-1 with TRBJ2-3, with TRBD2 matching over 8 bases. The CDR3 totals 13 residues. V shed 3 bases, J shed 3 bases, and the junction held 2 bases outside the gene matches. Germline CDR1 DFQATT, CDR2 SNEGSKA (reference sequence). The CDR3 nucleotides are TGCAGTGCTAGCGGGGGGGATACAGATACGCAGTATTTT. Its protein is CSASGGDTDTQYF.